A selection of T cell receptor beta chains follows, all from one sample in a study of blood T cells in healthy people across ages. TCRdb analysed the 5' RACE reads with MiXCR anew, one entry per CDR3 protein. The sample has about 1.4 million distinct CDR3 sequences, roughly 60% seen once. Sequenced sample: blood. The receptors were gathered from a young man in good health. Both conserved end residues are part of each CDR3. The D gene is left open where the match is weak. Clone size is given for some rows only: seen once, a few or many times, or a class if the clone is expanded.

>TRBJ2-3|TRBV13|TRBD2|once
CASSSYGAGSTDTQYF
TGTGCCAGCAGCTCATACGGAGCGGGAAGCACAGATACGCAGTATTTT
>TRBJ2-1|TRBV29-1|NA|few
CSVGGGGVGHDEQFF
TGCAGCGTCGGGGGTGGGGGCGTAGGTCATGATGAGCAGTTCTTC
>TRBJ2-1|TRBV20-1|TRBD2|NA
CSARDLKREGYNEQFF
TGCAGTGCTAGAGATCTTAAGCGGGAGGGCTACAATGAGCAGTTCTTC
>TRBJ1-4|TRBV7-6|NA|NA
CASSLGTRTEKLFF
TGTGCCAGCAGCTTAGGAACGCGGACCGAAAAACTGTTTTTT
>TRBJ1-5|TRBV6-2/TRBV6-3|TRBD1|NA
CASSRSQGVDQPQHF
TGTGCCAGCAGTCGATCACAGGGGGTAGACCAGCCCCAGCATTTT
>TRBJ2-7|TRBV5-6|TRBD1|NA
CASSPYLTGGSYEQYF
TGTGCCAGCAGCCCTTACTTGACAGGGGGGTCCTACGAGCAGTACTTC
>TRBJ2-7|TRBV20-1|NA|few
CSASQASASYEQYF
TGCAGTGCTAGTCAGGCTAGCGCGTCATACGAGCAGTACTTC
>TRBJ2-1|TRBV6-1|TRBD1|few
CAIPGQSYNEQFF
TGTGCCATTCCGGGACAGTCCTACAATGAGCAGTTCTTC
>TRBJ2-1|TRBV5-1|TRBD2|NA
CASISEPGGPYNEQFF
TGCGCCAGCATCTCCGAGCCGGGAGGACCATACAATGAGCAGTTCTTC
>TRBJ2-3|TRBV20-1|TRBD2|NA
CSANSGLRDTDTQYF
TGCAGTGCTAATTCGGGACTACGTGACACAGATACGCAGTATTTT
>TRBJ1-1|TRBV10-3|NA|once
CAISESRRGAEAFF
TGTGCCATCAGTGAGTCCCGCAGGGGAGCTGAAGCTTTCTTT
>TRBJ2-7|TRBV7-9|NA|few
CASSLEGGLEQYF
TGTGCCAGCAGCTTAGAAGGGGGGCTCGAGCAGTACTTC
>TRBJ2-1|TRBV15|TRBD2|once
CATSRDGLADSNGQFF
TGTGCCACCAGCAGAGATGGCCTAGCGGATTCCAATGGGCAGTTCTTC
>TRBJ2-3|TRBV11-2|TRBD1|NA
CASSLGPGTDTDTQYF
TGTGCCAGCAGCTTAGGCCCCGGGACAGACACAGATACGCAGTATTTT
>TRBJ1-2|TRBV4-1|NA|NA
CASSQVWGNYGYTF
TGCGCCAGCAGCCAAGTATGGGGAAACTATGGCTACACCTTC
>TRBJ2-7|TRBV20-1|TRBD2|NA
CSASQEGGRAYEQYF
TGCAGTGCCTCCCAAGAGGGCGGGAGGGCCTACGAGCAATACTTC
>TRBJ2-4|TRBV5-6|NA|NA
CASSLVSVGNIQYF
TGTGCCAGCAGCTTGGTCAGCGTCGGGAACATTCAGTACTTC
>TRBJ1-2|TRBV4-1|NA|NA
CASSQNRVNYGYTF
TGCGCCAGCAGCCAAAACAGGGTAAACTATGGCTACACCTTC
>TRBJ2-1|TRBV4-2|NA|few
CASSQPQGNEQFF
TGTGCCAGCAGCCAACCACAGGGCAATGAGCAGTTCTTC
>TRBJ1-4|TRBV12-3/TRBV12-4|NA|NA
CASSFSPRGGNEKLFF
TGTGCCAGCAGTTTCTCCCCCCGGGGCGGGAATGAAAAACTGTTTTTT
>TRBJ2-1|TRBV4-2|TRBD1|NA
CASSPGQYDYNEQFF
TGTGCCAGCAGCCCGGGACAGTACGACTACAATGAGCAGTTCTTC
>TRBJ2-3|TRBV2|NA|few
CASSFSGFTDTQYF
TGTGCCAGCAGTTTTTCGGGGTTCACAGATACGCAGTATTTT
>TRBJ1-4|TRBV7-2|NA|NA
CASSPGWGRRDNEKLFF
TGTGCCAGCAGCCCCGGTTGGGGCAGGCGGGATAATGAAAAACTGTTTTTT
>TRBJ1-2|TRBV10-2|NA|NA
CASKLGIQGGYGYTF
TGCGCCAGCAAGTTGGGGATTCAGGGCGGTTATGGCTACACCTTC
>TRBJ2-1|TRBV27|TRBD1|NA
CASSPKEDRVVYNEQFF
TGTGCCAGCAGTCCAAAAGAGGACAGGGTCGTCTACAATGAGCAGTTCTTC
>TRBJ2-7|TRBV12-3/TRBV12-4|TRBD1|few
CASSGTVLDWQYF
TGTGCCAGCAGCGGGACAGTTTTGGATTGGCAGTACTTC
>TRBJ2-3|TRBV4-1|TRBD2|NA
CASSQGPAGARDTQYF
TGCGCCAGCAGCCAAGGTCCAGCGGGAGCCAGAGATACGCAGTATTTT
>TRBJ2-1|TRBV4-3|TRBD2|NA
CASSDGTSNLYEQFF
TGCGCCAGCAGCGATGGGACTAGCAATTTATATGAGCAGTTCTTC
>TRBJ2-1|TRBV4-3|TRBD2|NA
CPSSQNVAGAIYNEQFF
TGCCCCAGCAGCCAAAATGTAGCGGGGGCTATCTACAATGAGCAGTTCTTC
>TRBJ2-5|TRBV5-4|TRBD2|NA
CASNSGTRETQYF
TGTGCCAGCAATTCCGGGACTAGGGAGACCCAGTACTTC
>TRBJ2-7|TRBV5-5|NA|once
CASIGDGYEQYF
TGTGCCAGCATCGGAGACGGCTACGAGCAGTACTTC
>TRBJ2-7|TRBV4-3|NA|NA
CARSQDPGQVDYEQYF
TGCGCCCGCAGCCAAGACCCGGGACAAGTGGACTACGAGCAGTACTTC
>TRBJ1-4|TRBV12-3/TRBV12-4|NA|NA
CASSFRVADEKLFF
TGTGCCAGCAGTTTCAGGGTAGCTGATGAAAAACTGTTTTTT
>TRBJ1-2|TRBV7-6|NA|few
CASSLEGGLAFHGYTF
TGTGCCAGCAGCTTAGAGGGGGGGCTTGCGTTTCATGGCTACACCTTC
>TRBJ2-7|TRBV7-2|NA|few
CASSLAPIYEQYF
TGTGCCAGCAGCTTAGCGCCAATCTACGAGCAGTACTTC
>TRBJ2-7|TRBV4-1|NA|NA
CASSLSHQGAYEQYF
TGCGCCAGCAGCCTATCCCACCAGGGAGCCTACGAGCAGTACTTC
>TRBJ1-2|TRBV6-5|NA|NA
CASSYSADNYGYTF
TGTGCCAGCAGTTACTCGGCAGATAACTATGGCTACACCTTC
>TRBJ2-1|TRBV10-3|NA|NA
CAISVEPPQTYNEQFF
TGTGCCATCAGTGTAGAACCCCCCCAAACCTACAATGAGCAGTTCTTC
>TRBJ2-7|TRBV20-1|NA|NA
CSDSLLGKQYF
TGCAGTGATAGTCTCTTAGGGAAGCAGTACTTC
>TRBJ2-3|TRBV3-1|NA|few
CASSQDSAGSTPDTQYF
TGTGCCAGCAGCCAAGATTCGGCGGGCTCCACCCCAGATACGCAGTATTTT
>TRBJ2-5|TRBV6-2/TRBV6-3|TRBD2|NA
CASSYERGGLSETQYF
TGTGCCAGCAGTTATGAGCGGGGGGGCCTATCGGAGACCCAGTACTTC
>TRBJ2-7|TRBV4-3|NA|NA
CASSLKGAHEQYF
TGCGCCAGCAGCCTCAAAGGGGCACACGAGCAGTACTTC
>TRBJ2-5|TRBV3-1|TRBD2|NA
CASSQDSLRGETQYF
TGTGCCAGCAGCCAAGATTCGTTGCGGGGGGAGACCCAGTACTTC
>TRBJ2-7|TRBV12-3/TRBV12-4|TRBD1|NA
CASSLFWGQNSYEQYF
TGTGCCAGCAGTTTATTCTGGGGACAGAACTCCTACGAGCAGTACTTC
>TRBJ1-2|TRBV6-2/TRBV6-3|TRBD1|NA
CASSSGQHLFNYGYTF
TGTGCCAGCAGCTCGGGACAGCACCTGTTCAACTATGGCTACACCTTC
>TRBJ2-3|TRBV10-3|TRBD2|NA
CAISESKTSGDTQYF
TGTGCCATCAGTGAGTCGAAGACTAGCGGGGATACGCAGTATTTT
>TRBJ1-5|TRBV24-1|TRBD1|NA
CATSDRQGQAPSNQPQHF
TGTGCCACCAGTGATCGGCAGGGACAGGCACCCAGCAATCAGCCCCAGCATTTT